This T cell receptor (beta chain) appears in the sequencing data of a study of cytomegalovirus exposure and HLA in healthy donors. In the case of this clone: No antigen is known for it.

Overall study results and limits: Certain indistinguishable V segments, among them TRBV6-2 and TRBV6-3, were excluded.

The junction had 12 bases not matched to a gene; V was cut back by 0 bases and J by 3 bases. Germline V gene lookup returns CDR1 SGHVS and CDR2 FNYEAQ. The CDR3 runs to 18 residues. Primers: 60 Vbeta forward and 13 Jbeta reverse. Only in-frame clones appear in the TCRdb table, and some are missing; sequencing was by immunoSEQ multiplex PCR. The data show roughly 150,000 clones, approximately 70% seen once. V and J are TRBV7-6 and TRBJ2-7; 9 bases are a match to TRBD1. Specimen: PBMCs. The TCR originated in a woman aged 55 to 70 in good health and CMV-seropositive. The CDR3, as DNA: TGTGCCAGCAGCTTAGCGAGTACAACCGGGACAGGGTACTACGAGCAGTACTTC. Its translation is CASSLASTTGTGYYEQYF.